The 17 T cell receptor beta chains presented below share a single source sample, sequenced in a study of blood T cell repertoires in COVID-19. Clones were sequenced by immunoSEQ multiplex PCR, and TCRdb holds only the in-frame ones, with some missing. The table shows a few hundred thousand clones, with around 90% occurring only once. Material for sequencing was peripheral blood. The source is a middle-aged woman with acute or convalescent COVID-19.

CDR3 amino acids: CASSLLAGGPYEQFF. Written as DNA, the CDR3 is TGCGCCAGCAGCTTGTTAGCGGGGGGGCCTTATGAGCAGTTCTTC. The chain links TRBV5-1 to TRBJ2-1; the match to TRBD2 covers 11 bases. The CDR3 runs 15 residues. Germline V gives CDR1 SGHRS, CDR2 YFSETQ. V was clipped by 1 base and J by 8 bases; unmatched bases: 5. Complete variable domain (other parts from reference TRBV5-1 and TRBJ2-1): KAGVTQTPRYLIKTRGQQVTLSCSPISGHRSVSWYQQTPGQGLQFLFEYFSETQRNKGNFPGRFSGRQFSNSRSEMNVSTLELGDSALYLCASSLLAGGPYEQFFGPGTRLTVL.

The J gene is TRBJ1-4, the V gene TRBV7-9; TRBD1 agrees at 9 bases. The V and J ends lost 5 bases and 7 bases, in that order; junction bases with no gene match: 8. The germline V gene encodes CDR1 SEHNR and CDR2 FQNEAQ (reference sequence). The CDR3 consists of 15 residues. The CDR3 DNA follows: TGTGCCAGCAGCCCGCGGACAGGGGTGGGTGAAAAACTGTTTTTT. It specifies CASSPRTGVGEKLFF.

J is TRBJ1-4 and V is TRBV3-1 (or the pseudogene TRBV3-2), with D unresolved. Trimming removed 2 bases from V and 8 bases from J, with 15 bases in between. Germline V gene lookup returns CDR1 LGHDT and CDR2 YNNKEL (reference sequence). The CDR3 is 15 amino acids. CDR3 bases: TGTGCCAGCAGCCAATTTGGAGGCCGAGGGGAAAAACTGTTTTTT. Protein: CASSQFGGRGEKLFF.

The CDR3 nucleotides are TGTGCCAGCAGCCAAGAACTGGGTCTAGCGGCTACCTACAATGAGCAGTTCTTC. Amino acids: CASSQELGLAATYNEQFF. V usage is TRBV14 and J usage is TRBJ2-1, with 7 nucleotides matching TRBD2. Germline assignment: CDR1 SGHDN and CDR2 FVKESK. The CDR3 is 18 residues long. Trimming at V came to 0 bases and at J to 2 bases, leaving 10 bases not matched to a gene.

CDR3 sequence (DNA): TGTGCCAGCAGCCCGGGACCGACAGGGATGAAGACCCAGTACTTC. The encoded protein is CASSPGPTGMKTQYF. The chain uses TRBV7-2 and TRBJ2-5, with 7 nucleotides matching TRBD1. There are 15 residues in the CDR3. V dropped 5 bases and J dropped 6; count of bases not matched to a gene: 12. Germline loops: CDR1 SGHTA, CDR2 FQGNSA.

This clone was counted a few times. J is TRBJ2-5 and V is TRBV7-2; D perhaps matches TRBD2 (5 bases). The germline V gene encodes CDR1 SGHTA and CDR2 FQGNSA. The CDR3 totals 13 residues. The germline V and J ends were trimmed by 2 bases and 5 bases, with 9 bases remaining between them. CDR3 region: CASSLPGVETQYF. DNA for the CDR3: TGTGCCAGCAGCTTACCCGGGGTGGAGACCCAGTACTTC.

The chain links TRBV24-1 to TRBJ1-2; no clear D. Germline lookup yields CDR1 KGHDR and CDR2 SFDVKD. The ends were cut back, 6 bases at V and 5 bases at J, with 24 bases in the middle. CDR3 length equals 17 residues. CDR3 region: CATSFDPTRLPLYGYTF. Here the CDR3 DNA reads TGTGCCACCAGTTTCGACCCGACCAGGCTCCCCCTTTATGGCTACACCTTC.

This clone appeared once. This chain uses TRBV9 with TRBJ1-6; D is perhaps TRBD1 (6 bases). The CDR3 has 16 residues. Germline V CDR1 and CDR2: SGDLS, YYNGEE. Trimming removed 0 bases at V and 3 bases at J, with 10 bases between. The DNA for the CDR3 is TGTGCCAGCAGCGTAGGCCCGGACAGCTATAATTCACCCCTCCACTTT. It translates to CASSVGPDSYNSPLHF.

This clone was observed a few times. The V gene is TRBV6-2 or TRBV6-3, the J gene TRBJ1-1, with D unresolved. This CDR3 spans 11 amino acids. Trimming removed 2 bases from V and 9 bases from J, with 7 bases in between. CDR1 MNHEY and CDR2 SVGEGT come from the germline V gene. DNA of the CDR3: TGTGCCAGCAGTTACGGCCAGAAAGCTTTCTTT. Its translation is CASSYGQKAFF.

The V call is TRBV3-1 (or the pseudogene TRBV3-2), the J call TRBJ1-1; D perhaps matches TRBD1 (6 bases). Trimming pared 4 bases from V and 8 bases from J, leaving 17 bases between. Germline assignment: CDR1 LGHDT and CDR2 YNNKEL (reference sequence). This CDR3 comprises 14 residues. This CDR3 is CASSPQHRAREAFF. The CDR3 DNA follows: TGTGCCAGCAGCCCCCAGCACAGGGCCCGGGAAGCTTTCTTT.

The genes are TRBV5-1 and TRBJ1-1; D is ambiguous. The length of the CDR3 is 14 residues. Per the germline V gene, CDR1 is SGHRS and CDR2 is YFSETQ. Trimming removed 2 bases at V and 3 bases at J, with 11 bases between. The CDR3 reads CASSLHGQDTEAFF. For the CDR3, the DNA is TGCGCCAGCAGCTTACATGGGCAGGACACTGAAGCTTTCTTT.

The sample holds a few counts of this clone. The chain joins TRBV5-5 to TRBJ1-5; TRBD1 matches 7 bases. Trimming cost V 0 bases and J 4 bases; bases outside gene matches: 10. The CDR3 is 17 residues long. Germline loops: CDR1 SGHKS, CDR2 YYEKEE (reference sequence). The CDR3: CASSLGGQSRGNQPQHF. Written as DNA, the CDR3 is TGTGCCAGCAGCTTGGGGGGACAGAGCAGGGGTAATCAGCCCCAGCATTTT.

The gene calls are TRBV11-2 and TRBJ2-1; possible D gene TRBD2, 7 bases. This CDR3 region has 15 residues. The germline gives CDR1 SGHAT, CDR2 FQNNGV. The V end lost 1 base, the J end lost 4 bases, and 11 bases lay between the germline ends. The CDR3 is CASSLGGGAYNEQFF. CDR3 sequence (DNA): TGTGCCAGCAGCTTAGGAGGGGGGGCGTACAATGAGCAGTTCTTC.

The chain uses TRBV19 and TRBJ2-1; 15 bases align to TRBD2. The junction had 5 bases not matched to a gene; V was cut back by 4 bases and J by 13 bases. Germline CDR1 reads LNHDA; CDR2 reads SQIVND (reference sequence). The CDR3 runs to 14 residues. The CDR3 loop reads CASSSMGLAGGQFF. The DNA for the CDR3 is TGTGCCAGTAGTAGCATGGGACTAGCGGGGGGCCAGTTCTTC. Full variable domain (outside the CDR3, taken from reference TRBV19 and TRBJ2-1): DGGITQSPKYLFRKEGQNVTLSCEQNLNHDAMYWYRQDPGQGLRLIYYSQIVNDFQKGDIAEGYSVSREKKESFPLTVTSAQKNPTAFYLCASSSMGLAGGQFFGPGTRLTVL.

The chain carries TRBV19 and TRBJ2-1; TRBD2 agrees at 8 bases. Trimming took 6 bases from V and 8 from J; bases not matched to a gene: 6. The CDR3 loop spans 13 amino acids. Germline values: CDR1 LNHDA, CDR2 SQIVND (reference sequence). CDR3 amino acids: CASRQRGSYEQFF. The DNA of the CDR3 is TGTGCCAGTAGGCAGCGGGGGAGCTATGAGCAGTTCTTC.

The V and J genes are TRBV30 and TRBJ1-5; D gene unclear. The germline V gene has CDR1 GTSNPN and CDR2 SVGIG (reference sequence). The ends were cut back, 2 bases at V and 4 bases at J, with 12 bases in the middle. This CDR3 has 14 amino acids. As DNA, the CDR3 is TGTGCCTGGAGTCCCTTCGGTCCGAATCAGCCCCAGCATTTT. Translation: CAWSPFGPNQPQHF. Variable domain in full (rest from reference TRBV30 and TRBJ1-5): SQTIHQWPATLVQPVGSPLSLECTVEGTSNPNLYWYRQAAGRGLQLLFYSVGIGQISSEVPQNLSASRPQDRQFILSSKKLLLSDSGFYLCAWSPFGPNQPQHFGDGTRLSIL.

This clone has just a few counts. This sample also contains other DNA sequences that code for the same CDR3. The chain couples TRBV11-2 to TRBJ1-4; D call uncertain. Looked up from germline, CDR1 is SGHAT and CDR2 is FQNNGV. There are 11 residues in the CDR3. V was trimmed by 5 bases and J by 5 bases, leaving 3 bases between them. In nucleotides, the CDR3 is TGTGCCAGCAGCCTAAATGAAAAACTGTTTTTT. Amino acid sequence: CASSLNEKLFF.